A single sample gave rise to the 18 T cell receptor beta chains below, sequenced in a study of patients with pleural tuberculosis. MiXCR, run by TCRdb on the reads, gives a single entry per CDR3 protein. The data contain approximately 50,000 distinct CDR3 sequences, 7.3% of them singletons. The receptor set was obtained from a human donor with pleural tuberculosis.

This clonotype was seen a handful of times. The chain has TRBV10-3 and TRBJ2-6; D unclear. From germline, CDR1 is ENHRY and CDR2 SYGVKD. Deletions cut 7 bases from V and 2 bases from J, with 9 bases between. CDR3 size: 14 residues. The CDR3 nucleotides read TGTGCCATCACCATGAAAGCTGGGGCCAACGTCCTGACTTTC. Translating gives CAITMKAGANVLTF.

This clonotype was recorded at least ten times. CDR3 residues: CASTRQRGTDTQYF. For the CDR3, the DNA is TGTGCCAGCACCCGACAACGGGGCACAGATACGCAGTATTTT. This chain uses TRBV4-2 with TRBJ2-3, with D unclear. V lost 7 bases, J lost 1 base, and 12 bases lay in between. Per the germline V gene, CDR1 is LGHNA and CDR2 is YNFKEQ. The length of the CDR3 is 14 residues.

This clonotype showed up just a few times. V usage is TRBV11-1 and J usage is TRBJ2-5; D may be TRBD1 or TRBD2 (5 bases each). Germline CDR1 is SGHAT and CDR2 is FQDESV (reference sequence). The CDR3 sequence is 14 residues long. V gave up 1 base and J gave up 5 bases, with 11 bases separating them. In DNA, the CDR3 is TGTGCCAGCAGCTTAGGGCAGGGAGTGGAGACCCAGTACTTC. Encoded protein: CASSLGQGVETQYF.

This clonotype occurred many times. This chain connects TRBV6-1 to TRBJ2-1; 12 bases are a match to TRBD2. The germline CDR1 and CDR2 sequences are MNHNS and SASEGT. CDR3 size: 14 residues. Trimming removed 5 bases from V and 12 bases from J; junction bases left unmatched: 8. The CDR3, as DNA: TGTGCCAGCAGTCCTAGCGGGGGGGGCGCAGGGCAGTTCTTC. Protein sequence: CASSPSGGGAGQFF.

This clonotype was counted ten times or more. The chain couples TRBV20-1 to TRBJ2-7; tentatively, D is TRBD2 (7 bases). Trimming cost V 7 bases and J 2 bases, with 18 bases left between them. Germline V gene lookup returns CDR1 DFQATT and CDR2 SNEGSKA (reference sequence). The CDR3 totals 14 residues. CDR3 loop: CSVGGDATTYEQYF. The CDR3 DNA follows: TGCAGTGTAGGGGGGGACGCTACAACCTACGAGCAGTACTTC.

This clonotype was recorded at least ten times. The V call is TRBV28, the J call TRBJ1-2; the D is unclear. The V gene lost 2 bases and the J gene lost 6 bases, with 7 bases spanning the gap. This CDR3 contains 12 residues. Germline CDR1 reads MDHEN; CDR2 reads SYDVKM. The CDR3 nucleotides read TGTGCCAGCAGTTTACAACGGGATGGCTACACCTTC. Encoded protein: CASSLQRDGYTF.

This clonotype was observed many times. The chain links TRBV28 to TRBJ1-1, with D possibly matching TRBD1 (6 bases). The CDR3 totals 15 residues. Per the germline V gene, CDR1 is MDHEN and CDR2 is SYDVKM. Trimming took off 2 bases at V and 0 bases at J, with 10 bases between the two ends. The DNA of the CDR3 is TGTGCCAGCAGTTTACCCAGGGGTCTGAACACTGAAGCTTTCTTT. The encoded protein is CASSLPRGLNTEAFF.

There are a few counts of this clonotype. This rearrangement joins TRBV5-1 to TRBJ2-1; the D call may be TRBD1 or TRBD2 (6 bases each). The V gene's germline CDR1 is SGHRS and CDR2 YFSETQ. This CDR3 region has 15 residues. V dropped 3 bases and J dropped 6 bases, with 16 bases sitting between them. CDR3 loop: CASSWGDTPLNEQFF. CDR3 DNA sequence: TGCGCCAGCAGCTGGGGGGACACCCCGCTCAATGAGCAGTTCTTC.

A few counts support this clonotype. This sequence joins TRBV5-6 and TRBJ2-7; D is ambiguous. With 1 base removed from V and 7 bases from J, the gap between germline ends came to 12 bases. Germline V gene sequence: CDR1 SGHDT, CDR2 YYEEEE. This CDR3 region has 13 residues. The CDR3 spells CASSLSIEGEQYV. CDR3 nucleotide sequence: TGTGCCAGCAGCTTGTCAATTGAAGGGGAGCAGTACGTC.

The V gene is TRBV5-1, the J gene TRBJ2-1; D is perhaps TRBD1 (5 bases). This CDR3 is 13 amino acids long. V lost 1 base and J lost 5, with 7 bases in between. The germline gives CDR1 SGHRS, CDR2 YFSETQ. The chain's CDR3 is CASSLSRDNEQFF. CDR3 DNA sequence: TGCGCCAGCAGCTTGTCCAGGGACAATGAGCAGTTCTTC.

This clonotype was counted many times. The J gene is TRBJ2-5, the V gene TRBV4-1; TRBD1 agrees at 7 bases. V was pared by 6 bases and J by 8 bases, with 12 bases of the junction left unmatched. The CDR3 sequence is 14 residues long. The V gene's germline CDR1 is MGHRA and CDR2 YSYEKL. CDR3 residues: CASRLNSDRTTQYF. The CDR3 bases are TGCGCCAGCAGACTGAATTCGGACAGGACAACCCAGTACTTC.

This clonotype was recorded at least ten times. V and J are TRBV20-1 and TRBJ2-7, with a possible D match to TRBD1 (5 bases). The V end was cut by 4 bases, the J end by 2 bases, with 12 bases between. CDR1 and CDR2 from the germline V gene are DFQATT and SNEGSKA (reference sequence). The CDR3 sequence is 13 residues long. In DNA form, the CDR3 reads TGCAGTGCTACTGTCCCAGGGACCTACGAGCAGTACTTC. Translation gives CSATVPGTYEQYF.

The table lists this clonotype with a few counts. The CDR3 ends on some other residue instead of the conserved phenylalanine or tryptophan, so this is likely a read error. Because the CDR3's place on the DNA is in doubt, the DNA is left out and the CDR3 is given as listed by TCRdb. This chain links TRBV3-1 with TRBJ2-7; the D call in the table, TRBD1, was not verified against the DNA. Ends included, the CDR3 has 14 residues. Germline V gene lookup returns CDR1 LGHDT and CDR2 YNNKEL (reference sequence). The chain's CDR3 is CASSQDILQGDYLA.

For the CDR3, the DNA is TGTGCCAGCAGTTTGGCGGGGCTTCGAGAGACCCAGTACTTC. Amino acids: CASSLAGLRETQYF. The rearrangement uses TRBV27 and TRBJ2-5; TRBD2 might be the D (6 bases). In germline, CDR1 is MNHEY, CDR2 SMNVEV (reference sequence). Trimming left V 3 bases short and J 4 bases short, with 12 bases between. The CDR3 spans 14 residues.

This clonotype was counted at least ten times. The chain joins TRBV20-1 to TRBJ1-2; 9 bases are shared with TRBD1. The V segment lost 0 bases and the J segment 8 bases; nucleotides outside the gene matches: 7. Germline V CDR1 and CDR2: DFQATT, SNEGSKA (reference sequence). The CDR3 spans 14 residues. CDR3 amino acids: CSARELGQGGGYTF. The CDR3 DNA follows: TGCAGTGCTAGAGAATTGGGACAGGGAGGAGGCTACACCTTC.

This clonotype was recorded at least ten times. The rearrangement links TRBV19 to TRBJ1-5; D gene unclear. Germline V gives CDR1 LNHDA, CDR2 SQIVND (reference sequence). This CDR3 contains 17 residues. V shed 3 bases and J shed 4 bases, with 19 bases lying between them. In nucleotides, the CDR3 is TGTGCCAGTAGTATGGGCCGGGTGGTCGTCCCAAATCAGCCCCAGCATTTT. Its translation: CASSMGRVVVPNQPQHF.

This clonotype was detected ten times or more. The V call is TRBV28, the J call TRBJ2-1, with TRBD2 as a possible D gene (6 bases). From germline, CDR1 is MDHEN and CDR2 SYDVKM. The CDR3 consists of 15 residues. V lost 6 bases, J lost 3 bases, and 15 bases lay in between. This chain's CDR3 is CASSPDRDFYNEQFF. Written as DNA, the CDR3 is TGTGCCAGCAGCCCTGATCGGGACTTCTACAATGAGCAGTTCTTC.

This clonotype was counted only a few times. The V gene is TRBV11-1, the J gene TRBJ1-2, with TRBD1 matching over 12 bases. CDR3 size: 14 residues. Trimming removed 5 bases from V and 8 bases from J; junction bases left unmatched: 6. CDR1 and CDR2 from the germline V gene are SGHAT and FQDESV (reference sequence). The chain's CDR3 is CASSLGQGAQGYTF. As DNA, the CDR3 is TGTGCCAGCAGCCTGGGACAGGGGGCGCAAGGCTACACCTTC.